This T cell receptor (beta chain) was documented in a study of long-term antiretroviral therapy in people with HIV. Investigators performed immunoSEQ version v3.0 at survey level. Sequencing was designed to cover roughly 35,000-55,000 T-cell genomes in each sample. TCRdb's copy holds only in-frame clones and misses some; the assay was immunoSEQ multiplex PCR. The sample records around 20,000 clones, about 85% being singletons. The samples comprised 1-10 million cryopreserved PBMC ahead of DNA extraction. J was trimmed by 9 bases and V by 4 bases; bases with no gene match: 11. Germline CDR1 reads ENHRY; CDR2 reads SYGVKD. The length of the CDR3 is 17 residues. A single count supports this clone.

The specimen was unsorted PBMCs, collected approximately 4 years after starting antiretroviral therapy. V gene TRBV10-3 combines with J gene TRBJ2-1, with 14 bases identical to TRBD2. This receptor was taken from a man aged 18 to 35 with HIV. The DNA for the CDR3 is TGTGCCATCAGTGGGGGGACTAGCGGGGGCTCCGACACTGAGCAGTTCTTC. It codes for CAISGGTSGGSDTEQFF.